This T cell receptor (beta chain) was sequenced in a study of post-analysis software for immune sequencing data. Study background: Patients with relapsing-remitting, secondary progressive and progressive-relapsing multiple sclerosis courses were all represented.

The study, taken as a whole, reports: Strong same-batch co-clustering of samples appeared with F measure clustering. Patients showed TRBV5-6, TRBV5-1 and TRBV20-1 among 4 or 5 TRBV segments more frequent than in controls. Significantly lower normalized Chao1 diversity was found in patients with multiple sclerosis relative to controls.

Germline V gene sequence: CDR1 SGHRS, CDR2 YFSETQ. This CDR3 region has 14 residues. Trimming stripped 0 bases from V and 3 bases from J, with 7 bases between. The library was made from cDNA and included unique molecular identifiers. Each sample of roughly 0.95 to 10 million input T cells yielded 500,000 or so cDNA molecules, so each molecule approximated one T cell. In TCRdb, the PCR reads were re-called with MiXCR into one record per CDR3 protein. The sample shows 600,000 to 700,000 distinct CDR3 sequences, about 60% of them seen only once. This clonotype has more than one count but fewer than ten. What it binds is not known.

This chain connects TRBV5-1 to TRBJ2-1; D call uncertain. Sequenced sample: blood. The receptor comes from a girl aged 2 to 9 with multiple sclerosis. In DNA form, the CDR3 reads TGCGCCAGCAGCTTGGGGGTAGGCTACAATGAGCAGTTCTTC. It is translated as CASSLGVGYNEQFF. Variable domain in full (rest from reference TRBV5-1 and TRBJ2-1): KAGVTQTPRYLIKTRGQQVTLSCSPISGHRSVSWYQQTPGQGLQFLFEYFSETQRNKGNFPGRFSGRQFSNSRSEMNVSTLELGDSALYLCASSLGVGYNEQFFGPGTRLTVL.